These 8 T cell receptor beta chains came from one sample sequenced in a study of blood T cell repertoires in COVID-19. Sequencing used immunoSEQ multiplex PCR; TCRdb keeps in-frame clones, though not all of them. The data contain 130,000 to 150,000 clones, approximately 88% of them singletons. The specimen sequenced was peripheral blood. These receptors came from a woman in her forties or fifties with acute or convalescent COVID-19.

V usage is TRBV4-2 and J usage is TRBJ2-3, with 12 nucleotides matching TRBD2. Looked up from germline, CDR1 is LGHNA and CDR2 is YNFKEQ. V shed 4 bases, J shed 5 bases, and the junction held 10 bases outside the gene matches. The CDR3 totals 17 residues. CDR3 region: CASSLSTSGGPGDTQYF. The DNA of the CDR3 is TGTGCCAGCAGCCTCTCTACTAGCGGGGGGCCCGGAGATACGCAGTATTTT.

The rearrangement uses TRBV19 and TRBJ2-1; 8 bases align to TRBD2. J was trimmed by 4 bases and V by 6 bases; bases with no gene match: 2. Germline CDR1 reads LNHDA; CDR2 reads SQIVND (reference sequence). This CDR3 is 13 amino acids long. The CDR3 DNA follows: TGTGCCAGTAGCCGGGGGGGATACAATGAGCAGTTCTTC. As protein: CASSRGGYNEQFF. Using reference TRBV19 and TRBJ2-1 for the parts outside the CDR3, the full variable domain is DGGITQSPKYLFRKEGQNVTLSCEQNLNHDAMYWYRQDPGQGLRLIYYSQIVNDFQKGDIAEGYSVSREKKESFPLTVTSAQKNPTAFYLCASSRGGYNEQFFGPGTRLTVL.

This chain joins TRBV20-1 and TRBJ2-3; tentative D call: TRBD1 (6 bases). The length of the CDR3 is 11 residues. Looked up from germline, CDR1 is DFQATT and CDR2 is SNEGSKA (reference sequence). V was trimmed by 5 bases and J by 6 bases, leaving 9 bases between them. The CDR3 is CSASQGDTQYF. The CDR3 DNA reads as TGCAGTGCTTCCCAGGGGGATACGCAGTATTTT.

V is TRBV5-6 and J is TRBJ1-2, with unresolved D. The CDR3 length is 14 residues. Germline CDR1 SGHDT, CDR2 YYEEEE. V lost 4 bases and J 4 bases, leaving 14 bases between the germline ends. The CDR3 is CASSAHSGAYGYTF. The CDR3, as DNA: TGTGCCAGCAGCGCACACAGTGGCGCCTATGGCTACACCTTC.

The chain is built from TRBV15 and TRBJ1-2, with no clear D. V lost 1 base and J lost 4, with 10 bases in between. Germline-derived CDR1 and CDR2 are LNHNV and YYDKDF (reference sequence). The CDR3 consists of 14 residues. In DNA form, the CDR3 reads TGTGCCACCAGCAGAGCGGCAGACTTCTATGGCTACACCTTC. It is translated as CATSRAADFYGYTF. Based on the CDR3 plus reference TRBV15 and TRBJ1-2, the full variable domain is DAMVIQNPRYQVTQFGKPVTLSCSQTLNHNVMYWYQQKSSQAPKLLFHYYDKDFNNEADTPDNFQSRRPNTSFCFLDIRSPGLGDTAMYLCATSRAADFYGYTFGSGTRLTVV.

This rearrangement joins TRBV5-1 to TRBJ2-1; the match to TRBD2 covers 14 bases. V lost 4 bases to trimming and J lost 9 bases; unmatched junction nucleotides: 18. CDR3 length: 19 residues. The germline V gene encodes CDR1 SGHRS and CDR2 YFSETQ. The CDR3 loop is CASSGLTSGRETRDVEQFF. The CDR3 DNA is TGCGCCAGCAGCGGGCTGACTAGCGGGAGGGAAACGAGGGATGTTGAGCAGTTCTTC.

The gene calls are TRBV24-1 and TRBJ2-2, with D perhaps TRBD2 (6 bases). There are 15 residues in the CDR3. The V and J ends lost 6 bases and 5 bases respectively, with 15 bases between them. Germline V gene sequence: CDR1 KGHDR, CDR2 SFDVKD. The CDR3 loop reads CATSSWPAGTGELFF. CDR3 DNA: TGTGCCACCAGTTCTTGGCCCGCGGGGACCGGGGAGCTGTTTTTT.

The CDR3 DNA reads TGCGCCAGCAGCTTTCCGGGACAGGGGTTCTATGGCTACACCTTC. It is translated as CASSFPGQGFYGYTF. The chain couples TRBV5-1 to TRBJ1-2; TRBD1 matches at 10 bases. Germline V gene lookup returns CDR1 SGHRS and CDR2 YFSETQ. The CDR3 totals 15 residues. J lost 4 bases, V lost 2 bases, and 5 bases had no gene match.